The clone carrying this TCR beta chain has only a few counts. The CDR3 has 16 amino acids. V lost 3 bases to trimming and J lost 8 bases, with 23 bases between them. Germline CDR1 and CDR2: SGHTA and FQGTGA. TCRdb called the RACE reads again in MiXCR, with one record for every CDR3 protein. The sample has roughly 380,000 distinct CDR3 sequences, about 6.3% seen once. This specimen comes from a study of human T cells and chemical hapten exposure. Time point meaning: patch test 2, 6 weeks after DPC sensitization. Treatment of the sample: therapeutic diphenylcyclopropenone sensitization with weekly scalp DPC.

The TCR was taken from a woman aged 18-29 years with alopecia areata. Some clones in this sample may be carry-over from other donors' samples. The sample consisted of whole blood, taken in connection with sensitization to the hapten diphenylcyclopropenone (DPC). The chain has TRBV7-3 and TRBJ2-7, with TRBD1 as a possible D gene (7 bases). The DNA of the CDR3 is TGTGCCAGCAGCTTTCAATCGTGGGCGCAGGGGGGAAAGCAGTACTTC. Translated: CASSFQSWAQGGKQYF.